A single sample is the source of the 22 T cell receptor beta chains below, sequenced in a study of T cells in localized non-small cell lung cancer. Sequencing was performed with immunoSEQ multiplex PCR; in TCRdb, only in-frame clones are kept and a portion is missing. This sample yields about 92,000 clones, of which roughly 93% are seen a single time; over 4% belongs to the top ten. The sequencing here drew on PBMCs, taken before any cancer treatment. These receptors all come from a woman aged 40 to 75 with stage II squamous cell lung carcinoma.

This chain connects TRBV11-1 to TRBJ2-1, with 7 positions matching TRBD2. V lost 1 base to trimming and J lost 5 bases; unmatched junction nucleotides: 2. Germline assignment: CDR1 SGHAT and CDR2 FQDESV (reference sequence). This CDR3 is 14 amino acids long. The CDR3: CASSLGRENNEQFF. CDR3 DNA sequence: TGTGCCAGCAGCTTAGGGCGGGAGAACAATGAGCAGTTCTTC.

The chain has TRBV7-2 and TRBJ2-1, with 12 bases that match TRBD2. V was pared by 7 bases and J by 10 bases, with 14 bases of the junction left unmatched. Germline CDR1 is SGHTA and CDR2 is FQGNSA. CDR3 length equals 16 residues. The chain's CDR3 is CASIRRGLAGGGEQFF. DNA of the CDR3: TGTGCCAGCATCCGAAGGGGGCTAGCGGGAGGGGGAGAGCAGTTCTTC. Variable domain in full (rest from reference TRBV7-2 and TRBJ2-1): GAGVSQSPSNKVTEKGKDVELRCDPISGHTALYWYRQSLGQGLEFLIYFQGNSAPDKSGLPSDRFSAERTGGSVSTLTIQRTQQEDSAVYLCASIRRGLAGGGEQFFGPGTRLTVL.

This sequence joins TRBV9 and TRBJ2-1; D unresolved. CDR3 length equals 18 residues. V was pared by 1 base and J by 0 bases, with 17 bases between. Germline assignment: CDR1 SGDLS and CDR2 YYNGEE. The CDR3 spells CASSVNKEQWSSYNEQFF. CDR3 DNA sequence: TGTGCCAGCAGCGTAAATAAGGAACAGTGGAGCTCCTACAATGAGCAGTTCTTC.

The chain employs TRBV19 and TRBJ1-2, with 7 nucleotides matching TRBD1. Germline V gene data show CDR1 as LNHDA and CDR2 as SQIVND (reference sequence). Trimming took 2 bases from V and 1 from J; bases not matched to a gene: 10. The CDR3 sequence is 17 residues long. The CDR3: CASSIQVGTGVNYGYTF. The CDR3, as DNA: TGTGCCAGTAGTATACAGGTCGGAACAGGGGTTAACTATGGCTACACCTTC.

This chain connects TRBV2 to TRBJ2-7, with D uncertain. There are 13 residues in the CDR3. Germline CDR1 and CDR2: SNHLY and FYNNEI. The V and J ends lost 2 bases and 3 bases respectively, with 8 bases between them. The CDR3 here is CASSERGSYEQYF. CDR3 nucleotide sequence: TGTGCCAGCAGTGAACGAGGCAGCTACGAGCAGTACTTC.

This chain connects TRBV10-1 to TRBJ2-7, with D perhaps matching TRBD1 (5 bases). Germline V lookup: CDR1 WNHNN, CDR2 SYGVQD (reference sequence). The CDR3 spans 12 residues. Trimming left V 6 bases short and J 7 bases short, with 13 bases between. The chain's CDR3 is CASSDSLREQYF. The CDR3, as DNA: TGCGCCAGCAGCGACAGTCTCAGGGAGCAGTACTTC.

This clone was recorded only once. CDR3 bases: TGTGCCAGCAGCTCCGGGGGCATTAATCAGCCCCAGCATTTT. Its protein product is CASSSGGINQPQHF. This chain joins TRBV5-4 and TRBJ1-5, with a possible D match to TRBD1 (6 bases). CDR1 is SGHNT and CDR2 is YYREEE in the germline V gene (reference sequence). This CDR3 spans 14 amino acids. Trimming took 3 bases from V and 4 from J, leaving 11 bases between them.

This clone was picked up one time. The junction does not match germline at one end; this may be a read error. This chain connects TRBV20-1 to TRBJ1-1, with D unclear. The length of the CDR3 is 11 residues. CDR1 DFQATT and CDR2 SNEGSKA come from the germline V gene (reference sequence). The CDR3 DNA is TGTCGGACCGCTATGAACACTGAAGCTTTCTTT. Translating gives CRTAMNTEAFF.

The chain uses TRBV19 and TRBJ1-5, with TRBD1 matching 8 bases. The CDR3 is 17 amino acids. With V trimmed by 5 bases and J by 0 bases, 9 bases remained unmatched. Germline V CDR1 and CDR2: LNHDA, SQIVND (reference sequence). This chain's CDR3 is CASSADRVRFSNQPQHF. For the CDR3, the DNA is TGTGCCAGTAGTGCGGACAGGGTGAGATTTAGCAATCAGCCCCAGCATTTT.

The chain joins TRBV28 to TRBJ2-3, with 9 nucleotides matching TRBD2. V was pared by 3 bases and J by 0 bases, with 4 bases of the junction left unmatched. In germline, CDR1 is MDHEN, CDR2 SYDVKM. The CDR3 spans 16 residues. The CDR3 spells CASSFYLAGSTDTQYF. CDR3 coding DNA: TGTGCCAGCAGTTTTTACCTAGCGGGGAGCACAGATACGCAGTATTTT.

J is TRBJ2-2 and V is TRBV27; weak D call: TRBD2 (5 bases). Germline V lookup: CDR1 MNHEY, CDR2 SMNVEV (reference sequence). V lost 6 bases, J lost 2 bases, and 13 bases lay in between. This CDR3 has 15 residues. The CDR3 coding sequence is TGTGCCAGCAGGATGAGCGGCCTAAACACCGGGGAGCTGTTTTTT. Translating gives CASRMSGLNTGELFF.

The chain has TRBV28 and TRBJ2-5, with 7 bases lining up with TRBD1. Per the germline V gene, CDR1 is MDHEN and CDR2 is SYDVKM. V gave up 5 bases and J gave up 5 bases; unmatched junction bases: 8. The CDR3 is 14 residues long. As DNA, the CDR3 is TGTGCCAGCAGTCCCCCCGGGACAGACGAGACCCAGTACTTC. It yields the protein CASSPPGTDETQYF.

CDR3 sequence reads: CASSRTSGVEQYF. For the CDR3, the DNA is TGTGCCAGCAGCCGGACTAGCGGGGTCGAGCAGTACTTC. The chain has TRBV11-3 and TRBJ2-7; 12 nucleotides line up with TRBD2. The trim removed 5 bases at V and 6 bases at J, leaving 2 bases unmatched. Germline CDR1 and CDR2: SGHNT and YENEEA. The CDR3 is 13 amino acids.

In DNA form, the CDR3 reads TGTGCCAGCAGGCGGTCCAGCTCCTACAATGAGCAGTTCTTC. It translates to CASRRSSSYNEQFF. The rearrangement links TRBV6-1 to TRBJ2-1; no clear D. The germline CDR1 and CDR2 sequences are MNHNS and SASEGT. The CDR3 loop spans 14 amino acids. V gave up 6 bases and J gave up 0 bases, with 9 bases separating them.

The V and J genes are TRBV7-9 and TRBJ2-5; 7 nucleotides agree with TRBD1. The CDR3 covers 13 residues. V dropped 5 bases and J dropped 5; count of bases not matched to a gene: 5. Germline lookup yields CDR1 SEHNR and CDR2 FQNEAQ (reference sequence). In nucleotides, the CDR3 is TGTGCCAGCAGCGGACGGGACAGTGAGACCCAGTACTTC. Its protein is CASSGRDSETQYF.

The V and J genes are TRBV27 and TRBJ1-2; a weak D match, TRBD1 (6 bases). Per germline, CDR1 MNHEY and CDR2 SMNVEV (reference sequence). V lost 3 bases and J 1 base, leaving 15 bases between the germline ends. The CDR3 sequence is 16 residues long. CDR3 region: CASSFGAGDVNYGYTF. DNA for the CDR3: TGTGCCAGCAGTTTCGGGGCAGGGGACGTTAACTATGGCTACACCTTC.

The V gene is TRBV10-2, the J gene TRBJ2-5; 8 bases fit TRBD1. The CDR3 consists of 18 residues. Germline values: CDR1 WSHSY, CDR2 SAAADI. Trimming took 5 bases from V and 0 from J; bases not matched to a gene: 14. This CDR3 is CASSRPTLQGANQETQYF. The CDR3 DNA reads as TGCGCCAGCAGTAGACCGACCCTCCAGGGGGCTAACCAAGAGACCCAGTACTTC.

CDR3 DNA sequence: TGTGCCAGCAGCTTATCAGGGACCAATTCACCCCTCCACTTT. It encodes CASSLSGTNSPLHF. This rearrangement joins TRBV11-2 to TRBJ1-6; the D gene is possibly TRBD1 (5 bases). The length of the CDR3 is 14 residues. From germline, CDR1 is SGHAT and CDR2 FQNNGV. V was pared by 2 bases and J by 7 bases, with 9 bases between.

The CDR3 sequence: CASGKFPKDTSTDTQYF. The CDR3, as DNA: TGTGCCAGCGGAAAGTTCCCGAAGGACACAAGCACAGATACGCAGTATTTT. V usage is TRBV5-4 and J usage is TRBJ2-3; tentative D call: TRBD1 (5 bases). With 7 bases removed from V and 0 bases from J, the gap between germline ends came to 21 bases. The CDR3 consists of 17 residues. Germline CDR1 and CDR2: SGHNT and YYREEE (reference sequence).

The V and J genes are TRBV29-1 and TRBJ1-1, with D possibly being TRBD1 (5 bases). Germline-derived CDR1 and CDR2 are SQVTM and ANQGSEA. Trimming took off 5 bases at V and 11 bases at J, with 15 bases between the two ends. This CDR3 has 11 residues. CDR3 loop: CSVSTGRMAFF. CDR3 nucleotide sequence: TGCAGCGTTTCTACGGGGCGGATGGCTTTCTTT.

The chain uses TRBV10-3 and TRBJ2-5; D might be TRBD2 (5 bases). The CDR3 has 13 amino acids. The V and J ends lost 2 bases and 5 bases respectively, with 9 bases between them. Germline CDR1 reads ENHRY; CDR2 reads SYGVKD. The CDR3 is CAISEVLVETQYF. Here the CDR3 DNA reads TGTGCCATCAGTGAGGTACTAGTCGAGACCCAGTACTTC.

The chain carries TRBV6-1 and TRBJ1-2; TRBD1 matches 7 bases. This CDR3 spans 14 amino acids. The trim removed 4 bases at V and 4 bases at J, leaving 6 bases unmatched. Germline V gene lookup returns CDR1 MNHNS and CDR2 SASEGT. In DNA form, the CDR3 reads TGTGCCAGCAGTGCCTGGACAGGATTCTATGGCTACACCTTC. This encodes CASSAWTGFYGYTF.